These T cell receptor beta chains were read from a single sample in a study of glioma-infiltrating T cells. TCRdb re-derived calls from the multiplex PCR reads in MiXCR, one entry per CDR3 protein. In the table there are under 200,000 distinct CDR3 sequences, about 47% of which are singletons. Sequencing was carried out using glioma tissue, nonneoplastic brain tissue, or PBMCs (not recorded which). The receptors stem from a human donor with low-grade glioma or glioblastoma, undergoing nonglioma brain surgery, or in good health (not recorded which). Both conserved end residues are part of each CDR3. D genes are given only for firm matches. Where a row states a size, it is once, few, many or the class of an expanded clone; other rows omit it.

clone_size	v_call	d_call	j_call	cdr3_aa	cdr3_nt
-	TRBV12-3/TRBV12-4	TRBD1	TRBJ1-5	CASSLRTGVNQPQHF	TGTGCCAGCAGTTTGCGGACAGGGGTGAATCAGCCCCAGCATTTT
many	TRBV6-1	-	TRBJ2-7	CASRDMTDSEQYF	TGTGCCAGCAGGGACATGACAGATAGCGAGCAGTACTTC
-	TRBV19	TRBD1	TRBJ1-5	CASIPGQGYSNQPQHF	TGTGCCAGTATCCCTGGACAGGGATATAGCAATCAGCCCCAGCATTTT
-	TRBV7-2	TRBD2	TRBJ2-3	CASKLLAGTSTDTHYF	TGTGCCAGCAAATTGCTAGCGGGGACTAGCACAGATACGCATTATTTT
many	TRBV20-1	TRBD1	TRBJ2-7	CSADRVGDEQYF	TGCAGTGCAGACAGGGTTGGCGACGAGCAGTACTTC
medium-sized	TRBV27	TRBD1	TRBJ1-2	CATRQGRYGYTF	TGTGCCACCAGACAGGGGAGGTATGGCTACACCTTC
many	TRBV11-3	TRBD1	TRBJ2-3	CASGDGQGGTDTQYF	TGTGCCAGCGGGGATGGACAGGGCGGAACAGATACGCAGTATTTT
many	TRBV28	-	TRBJ2-3	CASRQVSTDTQYF	TGTGCCAGTCGACAGGTTAGCACAGATACGCAGTATTTT
-	TRBV20-1	-	TRBJ2-1	CSAEGGALYNEQFF	TGCAGTGCGGAGGGGGGGGCTCTCTACAATGAGCAGTTCTTC
-	TRBV7-2	TRBD2	TRBJ2-3	CASSLGGSGSTDTKYF	TGTGCCAGCAGCTTAGGGGGTAGCGGGAGCACAGATACGAAGTATTTT
many	TRBV20-1	-	TRBJ2-1	CSARDPWGSSYNEQFF	TGCAGTGCTAGAGATCCTTGGGGAAGCTCCTACAATGAGCAGTTCTTC
few	TRBV10-3	-	TRBJ1-6	CAISPGTPSSYNSPLHF	TGTGCCATCAGTCCGGGGACACCCAGCTCCTATAATTCACCCCTCCACTTT
-	TRBV5-1	-	TRBJ2-1	CASSFRLSDNEQFF	TGCGCCAGCAGCTTTCGGCTGTCGGACAATGAGCAGTTCTTC
many	TRBV20-1	-	TRBJ1-5	CSATTAESNQPQHF	TGCAGTGCTACGACAGCAGAAAGCAATCAGCCCCAGCATTTT
many	TRBV27	-	TRBJ2-1	CASSLSWGQQFF	TGTGCCAGCAGTTTATCGTGGGGACAGCAGTTCTTC
few	TRBV6-1	-	TRBJ1-2	CAISDSGSYTF	TGTGCCATCAGTGATTCAGGAAGCTACACCTTC
-	TRBV2	-	TRBJ1-1	CAGSDLKGDTEAFF	TGTGCCGGCAGTGATCTAAAGGGGGACACTGAAGCTTTCTTT
many	TRBV3-1	TRBD1	TRBJ2-7	CASSPGTVYEQYF	TGTGCCAGCAGCCCGGGGACAGTCTACGAGCAGTACTTC
-	TRBV28	TRBD2	TRBJ2-1	CASSPGLAVYNEQFF	TGTGCCAGCAGTCCGGGACTAGCGGTCTACAATGAGCAGTTCTTC
-	TRBV12-3/TRBV12-4	-	TRBJ2-7	CASSQPFNEQYF	TGTGCCAGCAGTCAACCATTCAACGAGCAGTACTTC
many	TRBV24-1	-	TRBJ2-7	CATSDSGTYYEQYF	TGTGCCACCAGTGATTCAGGCACCTACTACGAGCAGTACTTC
-	TRBV2	-	TRBJ2-5	CASSDQSTSYGGTQYF	TGTGCCAGCAGTGATCAGTCGACTAGTTACGGAGGGACCCAGTACTTC
many	TRBV20-1	-	TRBJ1-1	CSAMGLLVRDEAFF	TGCAGTGCTATGGGTCTTCTGGTAAGGGATGAAGCTTTCTTT
once	TRBV5-1	TRBD2	TRBJ2-5	CASSWSGSWDEQYF	TGCGCCAGCAGCTGGAGCGGGAGTTGGGATGAGCAGTACTTC
-	TRBV6-6	TRBD2	TRBJ2-2	CACSYSTSGRGAGGLFF	TGTGCCTGCAGTTACTCAACTAGCGGGAGAGGAGCCGGGGGGCTGTTCTTT
-	TRBV2	-	TRBJ2-3	CASSGRTSASTDTQYF	TGTGCCAGCAGTGGGAGGACAAGTGCTAGCACAGATACGCAGTATTTT
-	TRBV5-1	-	TRBJ1-4	CASRLTPGGSNEKLFF	TGCGCCAGCAGACTCACCCCCGGAGGGTCGAATGAAAAACTGTTTTTT
many	TRBV28	-	TRBJ2-7	CASSFGISEQYF	TGTGCCAGCAGTTTCGGCATCTCCGAGCAGTACTTC
many	TRBV6-1	TRBD2	TRBJ2-7	CASRPGTSSYEQYF	TGTGCCAGCAGGCCCGGGACTAGTAGCTACGAGCAGTACTTC
-	TRBV19	-	TRBJ2-7	CASSIVAQSDLTYEQYF	TGTGCCAGTAGTATAGTTGCGCAGAGTGATCTGACCTACGAGCAGTACTTC
-	TRBV29-1	-	TRBJ2-7	CSAGRTDEQYF	TGCAGCGCCGGTAGGACGGACGAGCAGTACTTC
once	TRBV28	TRBD1	TRBJ2-7	CVSSELGQGRDEQYF	TGTGTTAGCAGTGAATTGGGACAGGGCCGCGACGAGCAGTACTTC
-	TRBV4-2	-	TRBJ2-3	CASSQDLFRGSTADTQYF	TGTGCCAGCAGCCAAGATCTCTTCAGAGGGAGTACCGCAGATACGCAGTATTTT
-	TRBV15	-	TRBJ1-2	CATGRDRSYGYTF	TGTGCCACCGGCAGAGACAGATCCTATGGCTACACCTTC
many	TRBV28	TRBD1	TRBJ2-7	CASSPTGAWAEQYF	TGTGCCAGCAGTCCGACAGGGGCTTGGGCCGAGCAGTACTTC
many	TRBV7-6	-	TRBJ2-7	CASSYSKLGEQYF	TGTGCCAGCAGCTACTCCAAGCTAGGCGAGCAGTACTTC
many	TRBV28	-	TRBJ2-1	CASSRVGEQFF	TGTGCCAGCAGCAGAGTGGGTGAGCAGTTCTTC
many	TRBV6-6	-	TRBJ1-6	CASSYSRGRNNSPLHF	TGTGCCAGCAGTTACTCGCGGGGGAGGAATAATTCACCCCTCCACTTT
-	TRBV20-1	TRBD2	TRBJ2-7	CSATGTSVTFEQYF	TGCAGTGCGACCGGGACTAGCGTGACCTTCGAGCAGTACTTC
many	TRBV28	-	TRBJ2-2	CASSSGARTGELFF	TGTGCCAGCAGTTCGGGGGCGCGTACCGGGGAGCTGTTTTTT
many	TRBV28	TRBD2	TRBJ2-7	CASGEGGSRHEQYF	TGTGCCAGCGGGGAAGGCGGGAGCCGGCACGAGCAGTACTTC
many	TRBV25-1	-	TRBJ1-1	CASSEMGQKSEAFF	TGTGCCAGCAGTGAAATGGGGCAGAAGAGTGAAGCTTTCTTT
few	TRBV7-9	-	TRBJ2-3	CASSTGLRTPDTQYF	TGTGCCAGCAGCACGGGACTTAGGACGCCAGATACGCAGTATTTT
-	TRBV29-1	-	TRBJ2-3	CSVESGAPDTQYF	TGCAGCGTTGAGTCAGGGGCTCCAGATACGCAGTATTTT
-	TRBV6-6	-	TRBJ2-6	CASSYDSLSGANVLTF	TGTGCCAGCAGTTACGACAGCCTCTCTGGGGCCAACGTCCTGACTTTC
-	TRBV3-1	-	TRBJ2-5	CASSPRQGGWETQYF	TGTGCCAGCAGCCCTCGACAGGGAGGGTGGGAGACCCAGTACTTC
many	TRBV20-1	-	TRBJ1-4	CSARPVTGYSEKLFF	TGCAGTGCTAGACCCGTGACAGGCTATTCTGAAAAACTGTTTTTT
-	TRBV12-3/TRBV12-4	-	TRBJ1-2	CASSLAGHSYTF	TGTGCCAGCAGTTTAGCGGGACACTCCTACACCTTC
few	TRBV7-9	-	TRBJ2-5	CASSLAPPQETQYF	TGTGCCAGCAGCTTAGCTCCCCCCCAAGAGACCCAGTACTTC
many	TRBV20-1	-	TRBJ2-3	CSAGGRASDTQYF	TGCAGTGCTGGCGGGCGCGCCTCAGATACGCAGTATTTT
many	TRBV28	-	TRBJ2-7	CATELAGGIYEQYF	TGTGCCACTGAACTAGCAGGAGGAATCTACGAGCAGTACTTC
-	TRBV2	-	TRBJ1-2	CASSVEQNYGYTF	TGTGCCAGCAGTGTAGAGCAGAACTATGGCTACACCTTC